The source of this TCR beta chain is a study of OX40 agonist ivuxolimab in advanced cancers. Study summary: Partial responses were seen in three patients, one with hepatocellular carcinoma and two with cutaneous melanoma. Notes on the study in general: The work left the antigen specificity of expanded peripheral T cells undetermined.

The sampling schedule covered blood at baseline, cycle 4 day 1, and cycle 7 day 1. This CDR3 is built from 14 residues. Germline CDR1 reads ENHRY; CDR2 reads SYGVKD. V shed 5 bases and J shed 0 bases, with 11 bases lying between them. Note on this clone: Its antigen is undetermined.

Repertoires were generated with immunoSEQ multiplex PCR, while TCRdb's copy carries only in-frame clones and drops some. The profile covers roughly 67,000 clones, with around 80% appearing a single time and around 1.7% taken by the ten largest. This TCR came from an adult with an advanced solid tumor such as melanoma, head and neck, liver or kidney cancer. The chain uses TRBV10-3 and TRBJ2-7; tentatively, D is TRBD1 or TRBD2 (5 bases each). The sequencing used CD4+ or CD8+ T cells sorted from blood, collected in a trial of the OX40 agonist ivuxolimab. As DNA, the CDR3 is TGTGCCATCAGTCGAGGGGTTAGCTCCTACGAGCAGTACTTC. Translation gives CAISRGVSSYEQYF.